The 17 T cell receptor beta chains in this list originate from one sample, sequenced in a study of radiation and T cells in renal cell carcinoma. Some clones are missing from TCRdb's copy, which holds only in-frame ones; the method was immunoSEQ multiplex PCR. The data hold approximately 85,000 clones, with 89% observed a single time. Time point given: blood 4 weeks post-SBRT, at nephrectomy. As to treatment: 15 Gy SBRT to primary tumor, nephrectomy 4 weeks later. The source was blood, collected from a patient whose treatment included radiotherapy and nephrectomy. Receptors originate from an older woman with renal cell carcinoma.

The CDR3 is CASSERGLEGETQYF. In nucleotides, the CDR3 is TGTGCCAGCAGCGAGAGGGGCCTGGAGGGTGAGACCCAGTACTTC. The gene calls are TRBV11-3 and TRBJ2-5; the D gene is possibly TRBD2 (6 bases). Germline V gene sequence: CDR1 SGHNT, CDR2 YENEEA. The length of the CDR3 is 15 residues. Between the trimmed V and J ends, which lost 5 bases and 5 bases, there was a span of 18 bases.

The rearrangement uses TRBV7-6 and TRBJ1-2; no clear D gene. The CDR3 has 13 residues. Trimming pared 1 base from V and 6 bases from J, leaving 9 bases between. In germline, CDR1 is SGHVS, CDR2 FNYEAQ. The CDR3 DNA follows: TGTGCCAGCAGCTTAGGGGCATCTGATGGCTACACCTTC. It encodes CASSLGASDGYTF.

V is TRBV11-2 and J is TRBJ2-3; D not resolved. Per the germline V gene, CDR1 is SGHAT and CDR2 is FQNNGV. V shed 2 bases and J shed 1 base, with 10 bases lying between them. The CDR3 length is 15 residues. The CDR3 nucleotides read TGTGCCAGCAGCTTAAGTTTTGGGGGCACAGATACGCAGTATTTT. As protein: CASSLSFGGTDTQYF.

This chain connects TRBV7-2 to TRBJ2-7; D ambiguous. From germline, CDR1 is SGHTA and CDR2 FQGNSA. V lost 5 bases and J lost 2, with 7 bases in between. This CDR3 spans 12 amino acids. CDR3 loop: CASSGRAYEQYF. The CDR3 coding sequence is TGTGCCAGCAGCGGTAGAGCCTACGAGCAGTACTTC.

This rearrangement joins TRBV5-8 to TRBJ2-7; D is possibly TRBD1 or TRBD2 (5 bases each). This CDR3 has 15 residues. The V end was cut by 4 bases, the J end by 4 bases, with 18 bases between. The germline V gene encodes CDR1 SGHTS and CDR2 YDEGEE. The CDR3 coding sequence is TGTGCCAGCAGCCGGGAACCCCGGGGCCTTTACGAGCAGTACTTC. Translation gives CASSREPRGLYEQYF.

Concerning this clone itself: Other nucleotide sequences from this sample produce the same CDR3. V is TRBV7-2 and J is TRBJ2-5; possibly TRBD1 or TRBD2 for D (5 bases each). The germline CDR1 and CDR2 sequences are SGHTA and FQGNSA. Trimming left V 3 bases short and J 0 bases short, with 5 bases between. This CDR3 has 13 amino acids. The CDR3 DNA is TGTGCCAGCAGCTTGGGACACCAAGAGACCCAGTACTTC. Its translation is CASSLGHQETQYF. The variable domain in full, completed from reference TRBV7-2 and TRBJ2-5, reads GAGVSQSPSNKVTEKGKDVELRCDPISGHTALYWYRQSLGQGLEFLIYFQGNSAPDKSGLPSDRFSAERTGGSVSTLTIQRTQQEDSAVYLCASSLGHQETQYFGPGTRLLVL.

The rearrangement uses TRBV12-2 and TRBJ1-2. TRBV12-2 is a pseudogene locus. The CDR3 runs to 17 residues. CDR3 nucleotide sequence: TGTGCAAGTCGCTTAGCGACGGGAGACAGCCACAACTATGGCTACACCTTC. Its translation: CASRLATGDSHNYGYTF.

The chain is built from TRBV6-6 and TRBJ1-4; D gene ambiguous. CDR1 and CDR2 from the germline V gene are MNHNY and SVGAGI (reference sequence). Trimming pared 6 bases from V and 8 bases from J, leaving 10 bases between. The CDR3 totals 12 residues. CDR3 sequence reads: CASSASTEKLFF. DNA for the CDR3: TGTGCCAGCAGCGCCTCCACCGAAAAACTGTTTTTT.

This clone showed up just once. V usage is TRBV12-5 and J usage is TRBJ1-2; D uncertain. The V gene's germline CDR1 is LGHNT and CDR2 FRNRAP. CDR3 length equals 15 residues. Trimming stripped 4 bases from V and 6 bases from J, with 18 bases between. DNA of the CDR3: TGTGCTAGTGGTTGGCAACCCGGGCCCCTAGATGGCTACACCTTC. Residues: CASGWQPGPLDGYTF.

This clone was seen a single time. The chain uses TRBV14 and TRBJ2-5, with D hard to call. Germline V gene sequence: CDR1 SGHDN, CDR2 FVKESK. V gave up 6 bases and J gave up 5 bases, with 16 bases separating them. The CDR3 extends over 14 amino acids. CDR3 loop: CASSQWVVGETQYF. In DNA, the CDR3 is TGTGCCAGCAGTCAGTGGGTGGTTGGGGAGACCCAGTACTTC.

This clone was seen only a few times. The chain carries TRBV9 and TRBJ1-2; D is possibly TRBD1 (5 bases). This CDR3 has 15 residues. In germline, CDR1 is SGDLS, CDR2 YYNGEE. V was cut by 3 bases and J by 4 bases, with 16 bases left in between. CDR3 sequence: CASSEAQGVSYGYTF. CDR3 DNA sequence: TGTGCCAGCAGCGAAGCCCAGGGAGTAAGCTATGGCTACACCTTC.

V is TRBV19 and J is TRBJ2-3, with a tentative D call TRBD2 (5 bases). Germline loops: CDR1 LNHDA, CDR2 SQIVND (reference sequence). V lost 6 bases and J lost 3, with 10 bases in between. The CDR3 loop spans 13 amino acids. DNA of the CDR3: TGTGCCAGTAGACTAGTGTCGACAGATACGCAGTATTTT. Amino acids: CASRLVSTDTQYF.

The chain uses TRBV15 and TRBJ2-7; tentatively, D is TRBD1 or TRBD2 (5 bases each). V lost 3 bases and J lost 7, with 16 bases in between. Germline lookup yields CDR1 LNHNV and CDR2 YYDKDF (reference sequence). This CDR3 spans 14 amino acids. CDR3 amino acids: CATSRGRQPGEQYF. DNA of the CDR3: TGTGCCACCAGCAGGGGGAGACAGCCGGGGGAGCAGTACTTC.

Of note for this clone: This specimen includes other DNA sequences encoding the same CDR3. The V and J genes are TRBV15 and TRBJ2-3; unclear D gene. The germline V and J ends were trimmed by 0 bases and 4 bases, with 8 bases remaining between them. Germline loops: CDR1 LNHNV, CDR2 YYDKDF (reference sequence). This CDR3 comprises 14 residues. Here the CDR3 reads CATSRDRAADTQYF. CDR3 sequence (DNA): TGTGCCACCAGCAGAGATAGAGCAGCAGATACGCAGTATTTT.

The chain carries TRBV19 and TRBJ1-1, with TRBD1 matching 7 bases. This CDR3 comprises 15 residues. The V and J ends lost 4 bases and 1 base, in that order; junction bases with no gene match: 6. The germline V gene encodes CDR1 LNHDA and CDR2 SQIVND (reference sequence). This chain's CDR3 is CASSTRTGSNTEAFF. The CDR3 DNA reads TGTGCCAGTAGTACGCGGACAGGATCGAACACTGAAGCTTTCTTT.

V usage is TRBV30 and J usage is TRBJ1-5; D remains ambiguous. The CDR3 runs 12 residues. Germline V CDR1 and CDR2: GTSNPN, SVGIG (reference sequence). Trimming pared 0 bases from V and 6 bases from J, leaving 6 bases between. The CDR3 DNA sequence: TGTGCCTGGAGTGTTCCCGGTCAGCCCCAGCATTTT. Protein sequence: CAWSVPGQPQHF.

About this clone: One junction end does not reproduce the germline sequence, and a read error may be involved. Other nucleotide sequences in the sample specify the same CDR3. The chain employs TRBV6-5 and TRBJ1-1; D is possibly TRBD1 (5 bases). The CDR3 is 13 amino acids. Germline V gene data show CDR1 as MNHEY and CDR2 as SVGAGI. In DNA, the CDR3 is TGTGCCAGCAGTTACGGGGGGAACACTGAAGCCTTCTTT. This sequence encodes CASSYGGNTEAFF.